The present T cell receptor (beta chain) was sequenced within a study of response to subunit inactivated influenza vaccine. TCRdb fed the RT-PCR reads into MiXCR, producing one record per CDR3 protein. The sample records some 800,000 distinct CDR3 sequences, less than 25% being singletons. Trimming removed 0 bases from V and 6 bases from J, with 11 bases in between. CDR3 size: 15 residues. Per germline, CDR1 MNHEY and CDR2 SVGAGI. Notes on the study in general: Each seasonal flu vaccination may recruit only limited new T cells, authors suggested.

This clonotype was recorded at least ten times. What it recognizes is unknown. The chain recombines TRBV6-5 with TRBJ2-2, with unresolved D. The sequences come from PBMCs from blood, collected about 5 days after vaccination. This clonotype was obtained from a man aged 50 or older who received an inactivated influenza vaccine. DNA for the CDR3: TGTGCCAGCAGTTACTCTCAGTCTGGCCCCGGGGAGCTGTTTTTT. Protein product: CASSYSQSGPGELFF.